Below, 18 T cell receptor beta chains from the same sample are listed, as sequenced in a study of blood T cell repertoires in COVID-19. The repertoire was sequenced with immunoSEQ multiplex PCR; TCRdb's copy has only in-frame clones and lacks some. This sample has about 59,000 clones; roughly 78% occur once, and the top ten carry under 3.5%. Sequenced input: peripheral blood. The receptors stem from a man in his 60s with acute or convalescent COVID-19.

The chain joins TRBV20-1 to TRBJ2-3; the D gene is possibly TRBD1 (6 bases). V lost 6 bases to trimming and J lost 6 bases, with 10 bases between them. CDR1 and CDR2 (germline): DFQATT, SNEGSKA (reference sequence). The CDR3 extends over 11 amino acids. In DNA, the CDR3 is TGCAGTGCCCTGAGGGGGGATACGCAGTATTTT. The encoded protein is CSALRGDTQYF.

This chain uses TRBV9 with TRBJ2-7; 8 bases agree with TRBD1. Germline V gives CDR1 SGDLS, CDR2 YYNGEE. J gave up 3 bases and V 2 bases, and 4 bases lay outside the gene matches. This CDR3 is 14 amino acids long. CDR3 amino acids: CASSVDRGHYEQYF. CDR3 in DNA: TGTGCCAGCAGCGTCGACAGGGGCCACTACGAGCAGTACTTC.

The V call is TRBV19, the J call TRBJ2-1, with 10 bases identical to TRBD1. Trimming at V came to 4 bases and at J to 2 bases, leaving 5 bases not matched to a gene. Germline CDR1 is LNHDA and CDR2 is SQIVND (reference sequence). The CDR3 consists of 16 residues. CDR3 loop: CASSTDRGSPYNEQFF. The CDR3 bases are TGTGCCAGTAGTACGGACAGGGGGTCACCCTACAATGAGCAGTTCTTC.

V and J are TRBV10-3 and TRBJ1-2; 7 bases map to TRBD1. Germline-derived CDR1 and CDR2 are ENHRY and SYGVKD. The trim removed 7 bases at V and 6 bases at J, leaving 5 bases unmatched. The CDR3 loop spans 12 amino acids. In nucleotides, the CDR3 is TGTGCCATCACCCGGACAGGTGATGGCTACACCTTC. Amino acids: CAITRTGDGYTF.

The rearrangement links TRBV27 to TRBJ2-3; the D is unclear. The V gene's germline CDR1 is MNHEY and CDR2 SMNVEV (reference sequence). There are 13 residues in the CDR3. V gave up 5 bases and J gave up 1 base, with 7 bases separating them. The CDR3 sequence is CASSHRCTDTQYF. In DNA form, the CDR3 reads TGTGCCAGCAGTCACAGATGCACAGATACGCAGTATTTT.

The chain joins TRBV5-6 to TRBJ2-3; no firm D call. The CDR3 contains 13 residues. Germline V gene lookup returns CDR1 SGHDT and CDR2 YYEEEE. V lost 0 bases and J 5 bases, leaving 7 bases between the germline ends. Here the CDR3 DNA reads TGTGCCAGCAGCTTGGAAATAGAAGATACGCAGTATTTT. It yields the protein CASSLEIEDTQYF.

The chain links TRBV4-3 to TRBJ1-2, with D possibly being TRBD1 (5 bases). The V end was cut by 1 base, the J end by 3 bases, with 9 bases between. CDR3 length: 14 residues. Germline loops: CDR1 LGHNA, CDR2 YSLEER. The CDR3 DNA reads as TGCGCCAGCAGCCAAGGATTCAGGGACTATGGCTACACCTTC. Protein: CASSQGFRDYGYTF.

This chain uses TRBV2 with TRBJ2-7, with 7 bases aligning to TRBD2. CDR3 length: 14 residues. The V gene's germline CDR1 is SNHLY and CDR2 FYNNEI. V lost 6 bases, J lost 3 bases, and 8 bases stayed unmatched. The CDR3, as DNA: TGTGCCAGCAGCCCGGGACTAATGAACTACGAGCAGTACTTC. Translation gives CASSPGLMNYEQYF.

The V gene is TRBV5-4, the J gene TRBJ2-1; 7 bases are a match to TRBD1. V dropped 3 bases and J dropped 7; count of bases not matched to a gene: 7. The CDR3 contains 14 residues. Germline V lookup: CDR1 SGHNT, CDR2 YYREEE (reference sequence). Here the CDR3 reads CASSSGDSPNEQFF. The CDR3, as DNA: TGTGCCAGCAGCTCTGGGGACAGCCCTAATGAGCAGTTCTTC. The complete variable domain, with remaining parts taken from reference TRBV5-4 and TRBJ2-1, reads ETGVTQSPTHLIKTRGQQVTLRCSSQSGHNTVSWYQQALGQGPQFIFQYYREEENGRGNFPPRFSGLQFPNYSSELNVNALELDDSALYLCASSSGDSPNEQFFGPGTRLTVL.

CDR3 nucleotide sequence: TGCGCCAGCAGCTTGAATTCTGTGGCGGCACTCCACTTT. It translates to CASSLNSVAALHF. V is TRBV5-1 and J is TRBJ1-6, with no clear D. The V and J ends lost 1 base and 16 bases respectively, with 15 bases between them. Germline V gene data show CDR1 as SGHRS and CDR2 as YFSETQ. The CDR3 spans 13 residues.

The rearrangement joins TRBV4-1 to TRBJ2-7, with 9 bases that match TRBD1. The CDR3 runs 15 residues. Trimming took 3 bases from V and 4 from J; bases not matched to a gene: 7. Per the germline V gene, CDR1 is MGHRA and CDR2 is YSYEKL. Written as DNA, the CDR3 is TGCGCCAGCAGCCAGCCGGGACAGGGTCGGTACGAGCAGTACTTC. Translation: CASSQPGQGRYEQYF.

V gene TRBV4-2 combines with J gene TRBJ2-3; 7 positions match TRBD2. The CDR3 covers 16 residues. The germline V gene encodes CDR1 LGHNA and CDR2 YNFKEQ. V shed 0 bases and J 2 bases; nucleotides not matched to a gene: 5. CDR3 region: CASSQEGGVNTDTQYF. The CDR3 nucleotides read TGTGCCAGCAGCCAAGAGGGGGGGGTGAACACAGATACGCAGTATTTT.

This CDR3 is CASSPSKLAGELFF. The CDR3 coding sequence is TGTGCCAGCTCACCGAGTAAATTAGCCGGGGAGCTGTTTTTT. The gene calls are TRBV18 and TRBJ2-2; no clear D. Between the trimmed V and J ends, which lost 3 bases and 6 bases, there was a span of 11 bases. The CDR3 covers 14 residues. CDR1 KGHSH and CDR2 LQKENI come from the germline V gene.

The rearrangement uses TRBV11-3 and TRBJ2-2, with 10 positions matching TRBD1. Unmatched junction bases numbered 8, after V lost 5 bases and J lost 8 bases. The germline V gene encodes CDR1 SGHNT and CDR2 YENEEA. The length of the CDR3 is 15 residues. CDR3 loop: CASSPETGGLGELFF. The CDR3 DNA follows: TGTGCCAGCAGCCCCGAGACAGGGGGCCTGGGGGAGCTGTTTTTT. The whole variable domain, remainder taken from reference TRBV11-3 and TRBJ2-2, is EAGVVQSPRYKIIEKKQPVAFWCNPISGHNTLYWYLQNLGQGPELLIRYENEEAVDDSQLPKDRFSAERLKGVDSTLKIQPAELGDSAVYLCASSPETGGLGELFFGEGSRLTVL.

This chain connects TRBV28 to TRBJ1-2, with TRBD1 matching over 9 bases. The CDR3 contains 13 residues. V was clipped by 9 bases and J by 8 bases; unmatched bases: 10. Germline V gene data show CDR1 as MDHEN and CDR2 as SYDVKM. DNA for the CDR3: TGTGCCAGTGGGGACAGGGAGCCTTGGGGCTACACCTTC. This gives the protein CASGDREPWGYTF.

V and J are TRBV6-5 and TRBJ1-2, with 7 bases matching TRBD1. Germline CDR1 and CDR2: MNHEY and SVGAGI. J was trimmed by 12 bases and V by 5 bases; bases with no gene match: 9. CDR3 length equals 12 residues. The CDR3 DNA sequence: TGTGCCAGCAGTCTGACCCTTGGACAGGACACCTTC. It translates to CASSLTLGQDTF.

The sample holds a few counts of this clone. This CDR3 reads CASTRDRNEETQYF. CDR3 DNA sequence: TGTGCCAGCACCAGGGACAGGAATGAAGAGACCCAGTACTTC. The chain employs TRBV2 and TRBJ2-5, with 8 nucleotides matching TRBD1. The CDR3 is 14 residues long. Losses at the gene ends were 7 bases for V and 3 bases for J; bases not matched to a gene: 7. CDR1 SNHLY and CDR2 FYNNEI come from the germline V gene.

The V and J genes are TRBV19 and TRBJ2-1; 9 nucleotides agree with TRBD2. Trimming at V came to 7 bases and at J to 5 bases, leaving 12 bases not matched to a gene. This CDR3 region has 16 residues. The germline V gene has CDR1 LNHDA and CDR2 SQIVND (reference sequence). The CDR3 loop is CASMSQVSGRDNEQFF. The CDR3 DNA follows: TGTGCCAGTATGTCTCAAGTTAGCGGGAGAGACAATGAGCAGTTCTTC.